The 12 T cell receptor beta chains reported below all come from one sample, sequenced in a study of shared clonotypes between healthy human individuals. Assay used: immunoSEQ multiplex PCR; TCRdb lists only in-frame clones, some missing. The sample consists of about 2.5 million clones, just under 95% of them appearing once. Sequenced input: naive CD4+ T cells from PBMCs. The subset here: CD45RA+ positively selected. All receptors come from a man younger than 35 in good health. Some clones in this sample may be carry-over from other donors' samples.

In DNA, the CDR3 is TGTGCCAGTAGTATTAAGGGATGGGGGGTGAGCACTGAAGCTTTCTTT. This encodes CASSIKGWGVSTEAFF. The chain recombines TRBV19 with TRBJ1-1; possible D gene TRBD1, 5 bases. Germline values: CDR1 LNHDA, CDR2 SQIVND (reference sequence). CDR3 length: 16 residues. Trimming shortened V by 3 bases and J by 4 bases, and 18 bases separated the two germline ends.

The rearrangement uses TRBV4-3 and TRBJ2-7; 7 bases match TRBD2. Germline assignment: CDR1 LGHNA and CDR2 YSLEER. This CDR3 has 15 residues. With 1 base clipped from V and 6 bases from J, the junction kept 9 bases outside the gene matches. In nucleotides, the CDR3 is TGCGCCAGCAGCCAAGGGGGCGGGAGTGTTTCCGAGCAGTACTTC. Translated, it gives CASSQGGGSVSEQYF.

Details on this clone: Additional DNA sequences in this sample encode the identical CDR3. The CDR3 loop is CASSEVGTGSGYTF. The CDR3 DNA reads as TGTGCCAGCAGTGAAGTGGGGACAGGGAGTGGCTACACCTTC. The chain links TRBV6-1 to TRBJ1-2, with 9 bases identical to TRBD1. The J segment lost 7 bases and the V segment lost 1 base, leaving 4 bases of the junction unmatched. Looked up from germline, CDR1 is MNHNS and CDR2 is SASEGT. There are 14 residues in the CDR3.

The gene calls are TRBV7-3 and TRBJ2-1, with a tentative D call TRBD1 (5 bases). The germline V gene encodes CDR1 SGHTA and CDR2 FQGTGA. V dropped 5 bases and J dropped 4 bases, with 15 bases sitting between them. The CDR3 runs 15 residues. Here the CDR3 reads CASSTGDRPYNEQFF. CDR3 DNA sequence: TGTGCCAGCAGCACGGGCGACAGACCATACAATGAGCAGTTCTTC.

V gene TRBV6-5 combines with J gene TRBJ1-2; weak D call: TRBD1 (5 bases). V was pared by 5 bases and J by 8 bases, with 15 bases between. Germline loops: CDR1 MNHEY, CDR2 SVGAGI. The CDR3 consists of 13 residues. The CDR3 coding sequence is TGTGCCAGCAGTCCCCGGGACGGGGCGGGCTACACCTTC. It translates to CASSPRDGAGYTF.

As DNA, the CDR3 is TGCGCCAGCAGCCAAGATCCCCCGGGGAATACCTATGGCTACACCTTC. This sequence encodes CASSQDPPGNTYGYTF. The chain couples TRBV4-1 to TRBJ1-2; D is undetermined. Deletions cut 0 bases from V and 4 bases from J, with 15 bases between. The CDR3 spans 16 residues. The germline V gene encodes CDR1 MGHRA and CDR2 YSYEKL.

This clone showed up just a few times. This chain links TRBV13 with TRBJ2-2; TRBD1 matches at 7 bases. The germline gives CDR1 PRHDT, CDR2 FYEKMQ (reference sequence). There are 15 residues in the CDR3. With 4 bases clipped from V and 6 bases from J, the junction kept 8 bases outside the gene matches. CDR3 loop: CASSSQGGASGELFF. CDR3 coding DNA: TGTGCCAGCAGCTCACAAGGGGGCGCATCCGGGGAGCTGTTTTTT.

The rearrangement uses TRBV15 and TRBJ2-5; 11 nucleotides agree with TRBD2. CDR1 is LNHNV and CDR2 is YYDKDF in the germline V gene (reference sequence). The trim removed 1 base at V and 5 bases at J, leaving 6 bases unmatched. The length of the CDR3 is 16 residues. CDR3 sequence: CATSRVTSGSLETQYF. CDR3 in DNA: TGTGCCACCAGCAGAGTTACTAGCGGGAGTTTGGAGACCCAGTACTTC.

The V call is TRBV6-1, the J call TRBJ1-1, with TRBD1 matching 7 bases. With 6 bases clipped from V and 4 bases from J, the junction kept 8 bases outside the gene matches. CDR1 and CDR2 from the germline V gene are MNHNS and SASEGT. The CDR3 loop spans 14 amino acids. The CDR3 DNA reads as TGTGCCAGCAGCCTGACAGGGCCCCCCACTGAAGCTTTCTTT. Its translation: CASSLTGPPTEAFF.

The V and J genes are TRBV5-1 and TRBJ2-3; TRBD2 matches 11 bases. V trimming: 0 bases; J trimming: 3 bases; junction bases outside the gene matches: 9. CDR3 length: 18 residues. The germline V gene encodes CDR1 SGHRS and CDR2 YFSETQ. The chain's CDR3 is CASSLGPGLAGGTDTQYF. CDR3 coding DNA: TGCGCCAGCAGCTTGGGCCCAGGGCTAGCGGGAGGAACAGATACGCAGTATTTT.

Details on this clone: Other DNA sequences within the sample encode an identical CDR3. CDR3 DNA sequence: TGTGCCAGCAGCTCACAGGGGTCAGGAAACACCATATATTTT. It translates to CASSSQGSGNTIYF. V and J are TRBV7-2 and TRBJ1-3; 7 bases align to TRBD1. The CDR3 is made up of 14 amino acids. Losses at the gene ends were 4 bases for V and 4 bases for J; bases not matched to a gene: 4. CDR1 is SGHTA and CDR2 is FQGNSA in the germline V gene.

V usage is TRBV2 and J usage is TRBJ2-1, with 14 nucleotides matching TRBD2. The CDR3 totals 16 residues. The V segment lost 7 bases and the J segment 7 bases; nucleotides outside the gene matches: 9. Germline CDR1 reads SNHLY; CDR2 reads FYNNEI. CDR3 region: CASIVMGLAGENEQFF. The CDR3 nucleotides are TGTGCCAGCATTGTAATGGGACTAGCGGGAGAAAATGAGCAGTTCTTC.